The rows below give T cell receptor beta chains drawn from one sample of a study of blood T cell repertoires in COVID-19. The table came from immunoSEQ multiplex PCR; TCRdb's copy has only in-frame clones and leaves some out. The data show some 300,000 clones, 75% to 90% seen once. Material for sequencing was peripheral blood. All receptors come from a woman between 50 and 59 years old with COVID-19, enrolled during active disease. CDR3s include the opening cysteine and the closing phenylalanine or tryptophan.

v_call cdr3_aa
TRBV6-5 CASRRGRNQPQHF
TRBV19 CASRSRGSYNEQFF
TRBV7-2 CASSLTSRNYNEQFF
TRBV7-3 CASSLSRYNEQFF
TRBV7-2 CASSLGTTNYGYTF
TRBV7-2 CASSLGAVYMDTQYF
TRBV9 CASSEDRYNSPLHF
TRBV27 CASSSLQGYDYGYTF
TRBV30 CAWIHGQDRTEAFF
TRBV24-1 CATSDGQGYQPQHF
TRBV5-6 CASSLGAGGNQPQHF
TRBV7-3 CASSLLGAYGYTF
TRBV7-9 CASSQIYGTGGNTIYF
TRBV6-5 CASRWGVGETQYF
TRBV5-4 CASSETSGPARQYF
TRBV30 CAWSGGRAHNEQFF
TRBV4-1 CASSQGLAGGTQYF
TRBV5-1 CASSLRAQREGSEQFF
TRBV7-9 CASSRGQAYGYTF
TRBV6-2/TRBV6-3 CASSYSIRATGELFF
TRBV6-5 CASSQLPGSYEQYF
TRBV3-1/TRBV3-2 CASSQGTMNTEAFF
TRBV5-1 CASSMGQGQGRLETQYF
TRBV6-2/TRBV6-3 CASSYPVANRGINEQFF
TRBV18 CASSPSQGAEAFF
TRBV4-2 CASSQSLATDTQYF
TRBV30 CAWSVRASGRGEQFF
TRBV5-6 CASSLRRDYGYTF
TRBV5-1 CASSSDPGEGTIYF
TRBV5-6 CASSFLGHTTYEQYF
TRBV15 CATSRVRAGEQYF
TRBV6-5 CASVARGLNEQYF
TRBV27 CASSLFGRAYEQYF
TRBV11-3 CASSFSNSPLHF
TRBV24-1 CATSDLPRQGIDNEQFF
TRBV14 CASSQNRPRTGFGEKLFF
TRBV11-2 CASSLTGYGYTF
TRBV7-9 CASSLMGGTNGAYEQYF
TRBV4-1 CASSQGQARGNTEAFF
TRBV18 CASSSSGSYEQYF
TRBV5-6 CASSLRVGGLQETQYF
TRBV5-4 CASSLEGGRPQHF
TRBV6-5 CASSYSKPGSGYTF
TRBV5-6 CASSPRGDQAFF
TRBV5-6 CASSGGRGGGYTF
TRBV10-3 CAIGTHNNEQFF
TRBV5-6 CASRALAGAYEQYF
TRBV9 CASSPRTGGFWSSRYNEQFF
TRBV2 CASTRYREETQYF
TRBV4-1 CASSRDRGTYSNQPQHF
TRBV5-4 CASSSGLAGAGTGELFF
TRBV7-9 CASSFGSGYEQYF